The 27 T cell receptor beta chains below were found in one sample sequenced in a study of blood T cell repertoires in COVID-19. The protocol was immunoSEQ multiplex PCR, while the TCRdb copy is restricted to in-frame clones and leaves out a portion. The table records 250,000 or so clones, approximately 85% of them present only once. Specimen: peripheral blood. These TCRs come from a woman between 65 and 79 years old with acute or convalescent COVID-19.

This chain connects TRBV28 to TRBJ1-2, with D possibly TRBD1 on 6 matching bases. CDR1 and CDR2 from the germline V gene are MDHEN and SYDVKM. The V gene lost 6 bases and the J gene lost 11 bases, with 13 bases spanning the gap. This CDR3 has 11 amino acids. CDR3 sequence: CASRDRDMYTF. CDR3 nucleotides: TGTGCCAGCAGGGACAGAGACATGTACACCTTC.

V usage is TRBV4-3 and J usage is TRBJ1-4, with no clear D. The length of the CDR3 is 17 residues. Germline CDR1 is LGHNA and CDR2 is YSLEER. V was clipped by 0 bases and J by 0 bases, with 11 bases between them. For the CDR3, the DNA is TGCGCCAGCAGCCAAGATAGGCGGGGTTCAACTAATGAAAAACTGTTTTTT. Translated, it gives CASSQDRRGSTNEKLFF.

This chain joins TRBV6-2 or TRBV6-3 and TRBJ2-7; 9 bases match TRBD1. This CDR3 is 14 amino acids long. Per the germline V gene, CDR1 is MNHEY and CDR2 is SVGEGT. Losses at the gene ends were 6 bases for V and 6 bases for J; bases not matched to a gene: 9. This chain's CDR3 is CASSRHRDRAEQYF. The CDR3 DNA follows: TGTGCCAGCAGCCGCCACCGGGACAGGGCCGAGCAGTACTTC.

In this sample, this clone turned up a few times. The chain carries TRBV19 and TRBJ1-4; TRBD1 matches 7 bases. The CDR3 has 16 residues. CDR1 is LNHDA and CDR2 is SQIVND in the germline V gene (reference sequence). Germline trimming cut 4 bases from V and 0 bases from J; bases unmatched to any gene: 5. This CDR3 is CASSKATGSTNEKLFF. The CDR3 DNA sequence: TGTGCCAGTAGTAAAGCGACAGGGTCAACTAATGAAAAACTGTTTTTT.

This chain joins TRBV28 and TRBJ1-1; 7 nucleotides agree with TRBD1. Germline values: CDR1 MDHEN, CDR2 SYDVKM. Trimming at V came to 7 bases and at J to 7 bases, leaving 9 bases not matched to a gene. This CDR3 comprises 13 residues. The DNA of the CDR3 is TGTGCCAGCACCCTGACAGGGACATTTGAAGCTTTCTTT. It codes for CASTLTGTFEAFF.

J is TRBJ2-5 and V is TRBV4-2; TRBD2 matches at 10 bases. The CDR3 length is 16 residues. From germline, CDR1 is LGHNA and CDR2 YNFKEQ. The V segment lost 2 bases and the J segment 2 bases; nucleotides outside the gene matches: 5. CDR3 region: CASSQSQLAGQETQYF. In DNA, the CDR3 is TGTGCCAGCAGCCAATCTCAACTAGCGGGGCAAGAGACCCAGTACTTC.

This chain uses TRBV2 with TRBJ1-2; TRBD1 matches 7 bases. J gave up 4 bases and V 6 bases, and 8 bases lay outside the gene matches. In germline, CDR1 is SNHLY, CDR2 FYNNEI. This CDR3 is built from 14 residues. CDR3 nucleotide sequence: TGTGCCAGCAGGGGAACCGGGACAGCCTATGGCTACACCTTC. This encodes CASRGTGTAYGYTF.

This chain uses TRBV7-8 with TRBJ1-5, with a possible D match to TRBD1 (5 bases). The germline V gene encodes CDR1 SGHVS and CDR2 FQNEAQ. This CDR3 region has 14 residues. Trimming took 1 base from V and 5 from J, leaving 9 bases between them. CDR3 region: CASSLGQGHQPQHF. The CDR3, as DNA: TGTGCCAGCAGCTTAGGGCAGGGTCATCAGCCCCAGCATTTT.

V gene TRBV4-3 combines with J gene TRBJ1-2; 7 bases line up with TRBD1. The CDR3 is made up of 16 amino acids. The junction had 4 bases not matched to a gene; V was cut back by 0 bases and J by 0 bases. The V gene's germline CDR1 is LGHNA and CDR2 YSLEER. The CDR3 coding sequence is TGCGCCAGCAGCCAAGATAACAGGGGCGCTAACTATGGCTACACCTTC. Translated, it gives CASSQDNRGANYGYTF.

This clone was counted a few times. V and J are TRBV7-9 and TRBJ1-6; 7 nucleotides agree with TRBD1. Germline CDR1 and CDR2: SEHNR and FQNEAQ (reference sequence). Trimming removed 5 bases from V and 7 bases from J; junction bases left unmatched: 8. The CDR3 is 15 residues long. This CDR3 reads CASSRQGLSNSPLHF. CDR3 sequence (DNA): TGTGCCAGCAGCCGACAGGGCTTATCGAATTCACCCCTCCACTTT.

The CDR3 sequence: CASSRGQGVTGELFF. The CDR3 DNA is TGTGCCAGCAGCCGTGGACAGGGCGTCACCGGGGAGCTGTTTTTT. The chain carries TRBV7-9 and TRBJ2-2, with TRBD1 matching over 8 bases. Losses at the gene ends were 5 bases for V and 4 bases for J; bases not matched to a gene: 6. The V gene's germline CDR1 is SEHNR and CDR2 FQNEAQ (reference sequence). This CDR3 contains 15 residues.

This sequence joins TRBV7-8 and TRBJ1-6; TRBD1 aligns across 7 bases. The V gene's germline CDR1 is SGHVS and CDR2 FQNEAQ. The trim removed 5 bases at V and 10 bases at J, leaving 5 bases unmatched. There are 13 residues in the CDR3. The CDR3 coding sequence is TGTGCCAGCAGCCGGGACAGTCGCTCACCCCTCCACTTT. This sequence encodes CASSRDSRSPLHF.

Here the CDR3 reads CAWGLSVSNQPQHF. The CDR3 nucleotides read TGTGCCTGGGGTCTGTCCGTTAGCAATCAGCCCCAGCATTTT. The V call is TRBV30, the J call TRBJ1-5; D uncertain. Germline assignment: CDR1 GTSNPN and CDR2 SVGIG (reference sequence). The CDR3 has 14 amino acids. Trimming took off 5 bases at V and 0 bases at J, with 11 bases between the two ends.

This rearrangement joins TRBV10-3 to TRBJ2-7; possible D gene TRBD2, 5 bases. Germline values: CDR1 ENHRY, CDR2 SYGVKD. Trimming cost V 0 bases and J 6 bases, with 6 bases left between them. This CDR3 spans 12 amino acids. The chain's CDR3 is CAISESEGEQYF. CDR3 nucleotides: TGTGCCATCAGTGAGTCAGAGGGCGAGCAGTACTTC.

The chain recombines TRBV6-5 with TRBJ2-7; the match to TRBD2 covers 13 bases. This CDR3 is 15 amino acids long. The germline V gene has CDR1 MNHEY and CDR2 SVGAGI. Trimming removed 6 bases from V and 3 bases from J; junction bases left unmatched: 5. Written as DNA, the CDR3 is TGTGCCAGCAGACTCGGGACTAGCGGGGTCTACGAGCAGTACTTC. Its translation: CASRLGTSGVYEQYF.

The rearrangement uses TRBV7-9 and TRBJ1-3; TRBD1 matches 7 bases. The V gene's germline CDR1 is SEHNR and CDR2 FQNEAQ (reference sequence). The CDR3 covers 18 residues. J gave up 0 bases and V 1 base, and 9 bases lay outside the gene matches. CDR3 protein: CASSLDQGQSFSGNTIYF. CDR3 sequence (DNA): TGTGCCAGCAGCTTAGATCAGGGACAGTCGTTCTCTGGAAACACCATATATTTT.

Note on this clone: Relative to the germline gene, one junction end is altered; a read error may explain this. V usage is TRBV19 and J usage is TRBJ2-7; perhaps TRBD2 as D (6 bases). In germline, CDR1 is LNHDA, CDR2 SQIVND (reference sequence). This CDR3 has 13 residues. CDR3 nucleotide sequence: TGTGCCAGTAGTAAATCGGGGGATGGTGAGCCGCACTTC. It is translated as CASSKSGDGEPHF.

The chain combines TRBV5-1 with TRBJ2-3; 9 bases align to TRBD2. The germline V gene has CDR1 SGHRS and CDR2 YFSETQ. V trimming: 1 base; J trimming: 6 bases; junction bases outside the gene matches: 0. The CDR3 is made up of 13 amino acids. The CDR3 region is CASSLLAGDTQYF. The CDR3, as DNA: TGCGCCAGCAGCTTGCTAGCGGGGGATACGCAGTATTTT.

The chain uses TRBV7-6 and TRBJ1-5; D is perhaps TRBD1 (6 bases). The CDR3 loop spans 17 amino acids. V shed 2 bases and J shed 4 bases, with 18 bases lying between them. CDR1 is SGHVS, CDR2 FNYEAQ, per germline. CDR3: CASSLSPPTGGNQPQHF. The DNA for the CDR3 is TGTGCCAGCAGCTTATCGCCCCCGACAGGTGGTAATCAGCCCCAGCATTTT.

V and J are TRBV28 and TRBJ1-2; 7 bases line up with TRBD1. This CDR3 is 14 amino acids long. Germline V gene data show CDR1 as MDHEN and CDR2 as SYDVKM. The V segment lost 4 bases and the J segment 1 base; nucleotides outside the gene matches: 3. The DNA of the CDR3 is TGTGCCAGCAGTTGGGACAGTCGTAACTATGGCTACACCTTC. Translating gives CASSWDSRNYGYTF.

In DNA form, the CDR3 reads TGTGCCAGCAGCTTAGTAGCGGGGGGGAATGAGCAGTTCTTC. Protein sequence: CASSLVAGGNEQFF. The chain links TRBV7-2 to TRBJ2-1, with TRBD2 matching over 11 bases. The CDR3 sequence is 14 residues long. In germline, CDR1 is SGHTA, CDR2 FQGNSA. V lost 1 base to trimming and J lost 7 bases; unmatched junction nucleotides: 0.

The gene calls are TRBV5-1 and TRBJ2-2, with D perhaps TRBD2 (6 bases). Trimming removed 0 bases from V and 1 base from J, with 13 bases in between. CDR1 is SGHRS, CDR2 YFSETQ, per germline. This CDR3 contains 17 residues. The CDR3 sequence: CASSLVIQGGNTGELFF. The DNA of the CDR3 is TGCGCCAGCAGCTTGGTCATCCAGGGAGGGAACACCGGGGAGCTGTTTTTT. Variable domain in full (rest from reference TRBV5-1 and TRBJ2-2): KAGVTQTPRYLIKTRGQQVTLSCSPISGHRSVSWYQQTPGQGLQFLFEYFSETQRNKGNFPGRFSGRQFSNSRSEMNVSTLELGDSALYLCASSLVIQGGNTGELFFGEGSRLTVL.

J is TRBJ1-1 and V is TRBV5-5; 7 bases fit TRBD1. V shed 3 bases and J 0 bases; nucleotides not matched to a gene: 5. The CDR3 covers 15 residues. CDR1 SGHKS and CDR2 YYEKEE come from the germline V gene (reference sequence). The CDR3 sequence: CASSSSGTVNTEAFF. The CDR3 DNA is TGTGCCAGCAGCTCCTCCGGGACAGTGAACACTGAAGCTTTCTTT.

The CDR3 region is CASSLQAGGDYGYTF. In DNA, the CDR3 is TGTGCCAGCAGTTTACAGGCGGGCGGTGACTATGGCTACACCTTC. This chain links TRBV27 with TRBJ1-2; D is ambiguous. Between the trimmed V and J ends, which lost 2 bases and 3 bases, there was a span of 13 bases. The CDR3 contains 15 residues. The germline gives CDR1 MNHEY, CDR2 SMNVEV (reference sequence).

The CDR3 here is CASSQRALNTEAFF. CDR3 coding DNA: TGTGCCAGCAGCCAAAGAGCGTTGAACACTGAAGCTTTCTTT. The chain uses TRBV3-1 (or the pseudogene TRBV3-2) and TRBJ1-1; no reliable D call. From germline, CDR1 is LGHDT and CDR2 YNNKEL (reference sequence). CDR3 length equals 14 residues. Between the trimmed V and J ends, which lost 2 bases and 0 bases, there was a span of 7 bases.

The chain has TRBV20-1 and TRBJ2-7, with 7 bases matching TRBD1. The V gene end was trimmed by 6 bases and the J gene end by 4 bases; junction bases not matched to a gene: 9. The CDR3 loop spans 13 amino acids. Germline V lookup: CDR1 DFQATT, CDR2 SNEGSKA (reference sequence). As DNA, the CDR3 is TGCAGTGCGAGTCAGGGGACAGCGTACGAGCAGTACTTC. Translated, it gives CSASQGTAYEQYF.

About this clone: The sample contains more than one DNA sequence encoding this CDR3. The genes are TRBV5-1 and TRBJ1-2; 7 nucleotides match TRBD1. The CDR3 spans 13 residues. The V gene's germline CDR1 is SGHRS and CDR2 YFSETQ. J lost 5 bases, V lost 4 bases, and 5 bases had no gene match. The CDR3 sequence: CASSTGQTYGYTF. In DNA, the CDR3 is TGCGCCAGCAGCACGGGACAGACTTATGGCTACACCTTC.